This is a list of T cell receptor beta chains from one sample in a study of T cell repertoires in cytomegalovirus infection. TCRdb passed the reads through MiXCR, listing each CDR3 protein once. Altogether approximately 500,000 distinct CDR3 sequences are present, over 9% being singletons, with the ten largest covering 10% to 13%. The specimen was PBMCs. The source is a human donor in good health (CMV status not recorded). Some clones in this sample may be carry-over from other donors' samples. Each CDR3 is given with its conserved first and last residue. A D gene is named only where the DNA matches it firmly. Clone size appears in some rows only: once, few, many, or a class for an expanded clone.

many	TRBV6-2/TRBV6-3	TRBJ1-1	NA	CASSYFRPDVHRPRTQTFF	TGTGCCAGCAGTTACTTCCGGCCGGACGTTCACCGCCCAAGGACCCAAACTTTCTTT
many	TRBV28	TRBJ2-3	NA	CASNALTDTQYF	TGTGCCAGCAACGCTCTCACAGATACGCAGTATTTT
many	TRBV7-8	TRBJ2-7	NA	CASSPDPGTSYEQYF	TGTGCCAGCAGCCCAGACCCGGGGACCTCCTACGAGCAGTACTTC
few	TRBV19	TRBJ1-2	NA	CASRSTGGNYGYTF	TGTGCCAGTAGATCGACGGGGGGTAACTATGGCTACACCTTC
few	TRBV19	TRBJ1-1	NA	CASSLNRLRATEAFF	TGTGCCAGTAGTCTAAACCGCCTCCGGGCCACTGAAGCTTTCTTT
many	TRBV9	TRBJ2-3	TRBD2	CASSGYSGRDTDTQYF	TGTGCCAGCAGCGGGTATAGCGGGAGAGACACAGATACGCAGTATTTT
few	TRBV25-1	TRBJ1-2	NA	CASSGGTFYGYTF	TGTGCCAGCAGTGGCGGGACTTTTTATGGCTACACCTTC
NA	TRBV14	TRBJ1-1	NA	CASSQDVTAFF	TGTGCCAGCAGCCAAGACGTCACGGCTTTCTTT
many	TRBV4-1	TRBJ1-3	NA	CASSQVGKAGNTIYF	TGCGCCAGCAGCCAAGTTGGGAAAGCTGGAAACACCATATATTTT
many	TRBV25-1	TRBJ1-1	NA	CASSKDADREAFF	TGTGCCAGCAGTAAAGACGCGGACAGAGAAGCTTTCTTT
many	TRBV2	TRBJ2-5	NA	CASSGLATESRQETQYF	TGTGCCAGCAGTGGGCTAGCAACGGAGTCAAGGCAAGAGACCCAGTACTTC
many	TRBV5-6	TRBJ1-5	NA	CASGLRLSNQPQHF	TGTGCCAGCGGTTTGAGGCTTAGCAATCAGCCCCAGCATTTT
many	TRBV7-6	TRBJ1-4	TRBD1	CASSSSGEQGDEKLFF	TGTGCCAGCAGCTCCAGCGGTGAACAGGGGGATGAAAAACTGTTTTTT
few	TRBV20-1	TRBJ1-2	TRBD1	CSARQDRVVRYGYTF	TGCAGTGCTAGGCAGGACAGGGTGGTTCGTTATGGCTACACCTTC
NA	TRBV5-1	TRBJ2-3	NA	CASSPTRPQRDTQYF	TGCGCCAGCAGCCCGACTAGGCCCCAGCGGGATACGCAGTATTTT
NA	TRBV3-1	TRBJ2-1	TRBD2	CASSPQWREGPGNEQFF	TGTGCCAGCAGCCCTCAATGGCGGGAGGGCCCGGGGAATGAGCAGTTCTTC
many	TRBV11-2	TRBJ2-2	TRBD1	CASSRRGSAGELFF	TGTGCCAGCAGCCGCAGGGGGTCCGCCGGGGAGCTGTTTTTT
many	TRBV14	TRBJ1-1	TRBD1	CASSPGQITSIAFF	TGTGCCAGCAGCCCGGGACAGATTACTTCTATAGCTTTCTTT
few	TRBV5-1	TRBJ2-1	NA	CASSSTVSSYNEQFF	TGCGCCAGCAGCTCGACAGTGAGCTCCTACAATGAGCAGTTCTTC
many	TRBV5-1	TRBJ2-5	NA	CASSLEASCF	TGCGCCAGCAGCTTGGAGGCCAGCTGCTTC
many	TRBV12-3/TRBV12-4	TRBJ1-2	NA	CASSLAGGSGYTF	TGTGCCAGCAGTTTAGCGGGGGGATCTGGCTACACCTTC
few	TRBV19	TRBJ1-5	NA	CASSLIQDRNQPQHF	TGTGCCAGTAGTTTGATTCAGGACCGCAATCAGCCCCAGCATTTT
many	TRBV19	TRBJ2-1	TRBD2	CASSIGTSGRVFYNEQFF	TGTGCCAGTAGTATAGGGACTAGCGGGAGGGTCTTCTACAATGAGCAGTTCTTC
many	TRBV7-9	TRBJ2-1	TRBD2	CASSLRRLAGTHEQFF	TGTGCCAGCAGCTTACGTCGACTAGCCGGGACCCATGAGCAGTTCTTC
NA	TRBV12-5	TRBJ2-5	NA	CASGPPAPVGETQYF	TGTGCTAGTGGTCCCCCGGCCCCGGTGGGGGAGACCCAGTACTTC
few	TRBV9	TRBJ2-7	NA	CASSVEEGGPYEQYF	TGTGCCAGCAGCGTAGAGGAAGGGGGTCCCTACGAGCAGTACTTC
many	TRBV5-1	TRBJ1-5	NA	CASSENGGGQPQHF	TGCGCCAGCAGCGAGAACGGGGGGGGTCAGCCCCAGCATTTT
few	TRBV29-1	TRBJ1-1	NA	CSVSVGAYTEAFF	TGCAGCGTGTCAGTGGGGGCGTACACTGAAGCTTTCTTT
few	TRBV19	TRBJ1-5	TRBD1	CASSIDRAGFGNQPQHF	TGTGCCAGTAGCATAGACAGGGCAGGATTTGGCAATCAGCCCCAGCATTTT
many	TRBV28	TRBJ1-5	NA	CASSLLGGRNQPQHF	TGTGCCAGCAGTTTATTGGGAGGTCGCAATCAGCCCCAGCATTTT
many	TRBV5-1	TRBJ2-5	NA	CASSHGTTGIGETQYF	TGCGCCAGCAGCCATGGAACCACAGGGATAGGCGAGACCCAGTACTTC
many	TRBV19	TRBJ2-2	NA	CASSIDFTGELFF	TGTGCCAGTAGTATCGATTTCACCGGGGAGCTGTTTTTT
once	TRBV29-1	TRBJ2-7	NA	CSVRDLWQYF	TGCAGCGTTCGGGACTTATGGCAGTACTTC
few	TRBV18	TRBJ2-1	NA	CASSPPVLERVAYNEQFF	TGTGCCAGCTCACCACCGGTTTTGGAGCGGGTTGCCTACAATGAGCAGTTCTTC
many	TRBV5-1	TRBJ2-1	NA	CASSLGGSQYNEQFF	TGCGCCAGCAGCTTGGGAGGTAGTCAGTACAATGAGCAGTTCTTC
many	TRBV12-3/TRBV12-4	TRBJ2-2	NA	CASSLKEGTGELFF	TGTGCCAGCAGTTTAAAGGAGGGCACCGGGGAGCTGTTTTTT
NA	TRBV28	TRBJ2-5	NA	CASVGPLETQYF	TGTGCCAGCGTAGGCCCCTTAGAGACCCAGTACTTC
NA	TRBV24-1	TRBJ2-1	TRBD1	CATSDLSGTGPDNEQFF	TGTGCCACCAGTGACTTATCCGGGACAGGGCCCGACAATGAGCAGTTCTTC
many	TRBV18	TRBJ1-3	NA	CASSPSQVHGGNTIYF	TGTGCCAGCTCACCAAGTCAGGTCCACGGAGGGAACACCATATATTTT
many	TRBV6-1	TRBJ2-2	NA	CASSSPTAVTGELFF	TGTGCCAGCAGTTCCCCTACAGCGGTGACCGGGGAGCTGTTTTTT
NA	TRBV20-1	TRBJ1-1	TRBD1	CSTGGWGVTEAFF	TGCAGTACAGGGGGATGGGGAGTCACTGAAGCTTTCTTT
NA	TRBV2	TRBJ2-5	TRBD2	CASPSALAGGPRETQYF	TGTGCCAGCCCAAGCGCACTAGCGGGAGGGCCTCGGGAGACCCAGTACTTC
many	TRBV11-2	TRBJ2-3	NA	CASSFPGAVDTQYF	TGTGCCAGCAGCTTTCCGGGAGCCGTGGATACGCAGTATTTT
many	TRBV27	TRBJ1-4	NA	CASNLQGAGSNEKLFF	TGTGCCAGCAACCTACAGGGAGCGGGAAGTAATGAAAAACTGTTTTTT
many	TRBV7-8	TRBJ2-1	NA	CASSLNFGLMGQHNEQFF	TGTGCCAGCAGCTTAAATTTTGGTCTAATGGGACAACACAATGAGCAGTTCTTC
many	TRBV7-2	TRBJ2-1	NA	CASSSDSPAYNEQFF	TGTGCCAGCAGCTCCGACTCCCCAGCCTACAATGAGCAGTTCTTC
NA	TRBV29-1	TRBJ2-5	NA	CSAREYQETQYF	TGCAGCGCCCGGGAGTACCAAGAGACCCAGTACTTC
many	TRBV29-1	TRBJ2-2	NA	CSVEEQRGPNTGELFF	TGCAGCGTTGAAGAACAACGGGGGCCTAACACCGGGGAGCTGTTTTTT
NA	TRBV29-1	TRBJ1-2	NA	CSVAGMPPNYGYTF	TGCAGCGTCGCTGGGATGCCACCAAACTATGGCTACACCTTC
many	TRBV12-3/TRBV12-4	TRBJ2-2	NA	CASSLRLSGELFF	TGTGCCAGCAGTTTAAGGTTGAGCGGGGAGCTGTTTTTT
many	TRBV7-2	TRBJ2-5	NA	CASGEPGRVWETQYF	TGTGCCAGCGGGGAACCAGGGAGAGTTTGGGAGACCCAGTACTTC
many	TRBV9	TRBJ2-3	NA	CASSAFSGGQGDTQYF	TGTGCCAGCAGCGCTTTTTCGGGGGGCCAAGGAGATACGCAGTATTTT
many	TRBV6-5	TRBJ1-1	TRBD1	CASSYIEGGSEAFF	TGTGCCAGCAGTTACATAGAAGGGGGCAGTGAAGCTTTCTTT
many	TRBV11-2	TRBJ2-4	TRBD2	CASSLLGGRAKNIQYF	TGTGCCAGCAGCTTGTTGGGCGGGAGAGCCAAAAACATTCAGTACTTC
NA	TRBV6-5	TRBJ2-3	NA	CASSYGTSNRDTQYF	TGTGCCAGCAGTTACGGAACGTCGAACCGGGATACGCAGTATTTT
many	TRBV28	TRBJ1-2	NA	CASRTLRGGLYGYTF	TGTGCCAGCAGAACCCTCCGAGGGGGTTTGTATGGCTACACCTTC